This T cell receptor beta chain is from a study of beta chain features in type 1 diabetes. Study-level findings and limits: Naive, central memory and Treg TCRB repertoires seemed to resemble each other more closely in patients than they did in healthy donors. At VDJ recombination sites, type 1 diabetes patients had fewer insertions and more deleted nucleotides. Shorter TCRB CDR3s, moderately but significantly so, were found in Type 1 diabetes patients in all four CD4+ subsets.

Blood was collected once per donor into heparin, averaging about 100 mL. Remarks on this clone: Its antigen is currently unknown.

Investigators reverse transcribed all isolated RNA, so they sequenced expressed TCRB transcripts. Profiled with immunoSEQ multiplex PCR; TCRdb holds only in-frame clones, not every one. This table holds fewer than 350,000 clones, roughly 8% found once. Trimming cost V 8 bases and J 1 base, with 11 bases left between them. The CDR3 is made up of 13 amino acids. Germline CDR1 and CDR2: MNHNY and SVGAGI (reference sequence). This receptor was obtained from a young woman in good health. Sequencing was done on a sample of central memory CD4+ T cells from blood. J is TRBJ1-1 and V is TRBV6-6; D perhaps matches TRBD1 (6 bases). The CDR3 DNA is TGTGCCAGCTGCAGGGGCGAGAACACTGAAGCTTTCTTT. Amino acid sequence: CASCRGENTEAFF.